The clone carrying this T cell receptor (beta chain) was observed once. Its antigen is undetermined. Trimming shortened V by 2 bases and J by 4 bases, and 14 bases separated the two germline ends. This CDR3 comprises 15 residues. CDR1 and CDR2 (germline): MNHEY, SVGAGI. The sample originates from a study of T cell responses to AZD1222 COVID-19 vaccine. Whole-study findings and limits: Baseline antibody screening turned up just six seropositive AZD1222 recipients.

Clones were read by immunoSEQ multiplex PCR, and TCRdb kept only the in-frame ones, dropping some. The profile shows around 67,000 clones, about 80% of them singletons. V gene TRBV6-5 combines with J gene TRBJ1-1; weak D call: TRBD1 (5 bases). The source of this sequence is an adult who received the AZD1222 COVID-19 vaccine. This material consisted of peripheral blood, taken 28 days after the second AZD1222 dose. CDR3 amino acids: CASSYPPGRGTEAFF. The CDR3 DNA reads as TGTGCCAGCAGTTACCCCCCAGGGAGGGGCACTGAAGCTTTCTTT.